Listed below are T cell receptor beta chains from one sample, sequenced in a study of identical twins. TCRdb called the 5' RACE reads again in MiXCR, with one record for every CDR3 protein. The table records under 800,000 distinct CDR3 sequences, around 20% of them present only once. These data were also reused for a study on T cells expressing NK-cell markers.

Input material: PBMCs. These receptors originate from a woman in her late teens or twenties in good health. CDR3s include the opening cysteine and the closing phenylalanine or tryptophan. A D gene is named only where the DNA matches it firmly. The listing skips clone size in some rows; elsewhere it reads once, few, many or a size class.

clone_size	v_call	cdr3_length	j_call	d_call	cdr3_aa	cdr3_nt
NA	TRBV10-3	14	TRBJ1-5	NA	CASAYRDTNQPHHF	TGTGCCTCCGCCTACCGGGACACGAATCAGCCCCACCATTTT
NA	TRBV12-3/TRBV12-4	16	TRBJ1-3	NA	CASSFWGRGSGNTIYF	TGTGCCAGCAGTTTTTGGGGACGCGGCTCTGGAAACACCATATATTTT
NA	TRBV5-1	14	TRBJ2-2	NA	CASSSAMNTGELFF	TGCGCCAGCAGCAGCGCTATGAACACCGGGGAGCTGTTTTTT
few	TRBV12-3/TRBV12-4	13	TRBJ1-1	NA	CASSVTVRAEAFF	TGTGCCAGCAGTGTAACGGTTAGGGCTGAAGCTTTCTTT
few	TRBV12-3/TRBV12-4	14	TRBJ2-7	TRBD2	CASSISGSSYEQYF	TGTGCCAGCAGCATTAGCGGGAGCTCCTACGAGCAGTACTTC
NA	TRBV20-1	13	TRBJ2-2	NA	CSPLSGNTGELFF	TGCAGTCCCCTTAGCGGGAACACCGGGGAGCTGTTTTTT
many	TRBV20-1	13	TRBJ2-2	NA	CSAGRVDTGELFF	TGCAGTGCGGGCAGGGTCGACACCGGGGAGCTGTTTTTT
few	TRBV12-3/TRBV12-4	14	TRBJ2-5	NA	CASSIPAGAETQYF	TGTGCCAGCAGCATACCGGCAGGGGCAGAGACCCAGTACTTC
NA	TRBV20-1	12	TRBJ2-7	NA	CSARLGETEQYF	TGCAGTGCTAGACTCGGCGAGACCGAGCAGTACTTC
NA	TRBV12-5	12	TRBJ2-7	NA	CASGLQGGEQYF	TGTGCTAGTGGTCTCCAGGGGGGCGAGCAGTACTTC
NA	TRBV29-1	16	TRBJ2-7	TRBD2	CSVAPRSGGNPHEQYF	TGCAGCGTTGCCCCTCGTAGCGGGGGGAATCCCCACGAGCAGTACTTC
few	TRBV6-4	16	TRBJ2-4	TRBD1	CASRIQGADGKNIQYF	TGTGCCAGCAGGATTCAGGGGGCTGACGGCAAAAACATTCAGTACTTC
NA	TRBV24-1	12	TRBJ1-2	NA	CATRTENYGYTF	TGTGCCACCAGAACAGAGAACTATGGCTACACCTTC
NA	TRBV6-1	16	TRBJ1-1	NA	CASSRGRAPRSTEAFF	TGTGCCAGCAGCCGGGGCCGGGCCCCGAGAAGCACTGAAGCTTTCTTT
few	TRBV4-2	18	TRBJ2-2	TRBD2	CASSRGLAGVTNTGELFF	TGTGCCAGCAGCAGAGGACTAGCGGGGGTCACGAACACCGGGGAGCTGTTTTTT
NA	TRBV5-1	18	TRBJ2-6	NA	CASSLEGRGHTGANVLTF	TGCGCCAGCAGCTTGGAGGGCAGGGGACACACTGGGGCCAACGTCCTGACTTTC
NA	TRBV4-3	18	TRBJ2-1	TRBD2	CASSQEPSAGGPGNEQFF	TGCGCCAGCAGCCAAGAACCCAGCGCGGGAGGGCCAGGCAATGAGCAGTTCTTC
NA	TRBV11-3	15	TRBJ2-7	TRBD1	CASSFRQGVTYEQYF	TGTGCCAGCAGCTTCAGGCAGGGGGTGACCTACGAGCAGTACTTC
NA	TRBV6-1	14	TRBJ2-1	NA	CASSRGLRAEEQFF	TGTGCCAGCAGCCGGGGACTTCGTGCGGAGGAGCAGTTCTTC
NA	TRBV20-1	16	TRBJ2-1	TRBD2	CSARTSGGRAYNEQFF	TGCAGTGCTAGGACCAGCGGGGGGAGGGCCTACAATGAGCAGTTCTTC
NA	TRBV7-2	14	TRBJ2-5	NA	CASSPGAGFKAQYF	TGTGCCAGCAGCCCGGGGGCAGGGTTTAAGGCCCAGTACTTC
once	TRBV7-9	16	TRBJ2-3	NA	CASSLGGLASTDTQYF	TGTGCCAGCAGCTTAGGAGGGCTCGCCTCCACAGATACGCAGTATTTT
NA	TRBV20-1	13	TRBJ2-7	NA	CSATVSGPYEQYF	TGCAGTGCTACAGTTAGCGGACCCTACGAGCAGTACTTC
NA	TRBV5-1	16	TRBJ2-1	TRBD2	CASSFTGTSGGAGEFF	TGCGCCAGCAGCTTCACCGGGACTAGCGGGGGGGCCGGGGAGTTCTTC
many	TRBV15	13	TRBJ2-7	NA	CATRQPRSYEQYF	TGTGCCACCAGGCAACCCAGGTCCTACGAGCAGTACTTC
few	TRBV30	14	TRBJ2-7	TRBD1	CAWSHETGMYEQYF	TGTGCCTGGAGTCATGAGACAGGGATGTACGAGCAGTACTTC
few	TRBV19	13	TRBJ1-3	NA	CASSQQKADTIYF	TGTGCCAGTAGTCAACAGAAGGCAGACACCATATATTTT
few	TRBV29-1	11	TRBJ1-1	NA	CSVPMPTEAFF	TGCAGCGTTCCCATGCCCACTGAAGCTTTCTTT
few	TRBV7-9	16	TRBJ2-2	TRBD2	CASSTIPTSATGELFF	TGTGCCAGCAGCACAATACCGACTAGCGCCACCGGGGAGCTGTTTTTT
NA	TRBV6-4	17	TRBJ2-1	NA	CASSDQGRKIYYNEQFF	TGTGCCAGCAGTGACCAAGGACGGAAGATATACTACAATGAGCAGTTCTTC
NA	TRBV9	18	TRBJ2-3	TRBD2	CASSGPPSGRGFQDTQYF	TGTGCCAGCAGCGGGCCCCCTAGCGGGAGGGGTTTCCAGGATACGCAGTATTTT
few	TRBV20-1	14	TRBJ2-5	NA	CSARLPGLLGTQYF	TGCAGTGCTCGTCTACCCGGCTTGTTGGGGACCCAGTACTTC
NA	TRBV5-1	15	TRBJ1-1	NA	CASSLELVKNTEAFF	TGCGCCAGCAGCTTGGAACTGGTTAAGAACACTGAAGCTTTCTTT
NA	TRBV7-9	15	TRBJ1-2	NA	CASSQSPEDLNGYTF	TGTGCCAGCAGCCAGTCCCCAGAGGATTTAAATGGCTACACCTTC
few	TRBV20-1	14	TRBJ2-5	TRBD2	CSARVLAGVETQYF	TGCAGTGCTAGGGTCCTAGCGGGAGTGGAGACCCAGTACTTC
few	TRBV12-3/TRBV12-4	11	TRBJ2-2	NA	CASREGGELFF	TGTGCCAGCAGGGAGGGTGGGGAGCTGTTTTTT
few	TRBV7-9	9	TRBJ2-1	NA	CASSQRKFF	TGTGCCAGCAGCCAAAGGAAGTTCTTC
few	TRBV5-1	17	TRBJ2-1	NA	CASSSLGGGGQYNEQFF	TGCGCCAGCAGCAGCCTGGGGGGCGGGGGCCAATACAATGAGCAGTTCTTC
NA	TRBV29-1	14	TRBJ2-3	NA	CSVGTPISTDTQYF	TGCAGCGTTGGGACACCTATATCCACAGATACGCAGTATTTT
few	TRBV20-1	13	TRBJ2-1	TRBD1	CSATRGQGNEQFF	TGCAGTGCTACCCGTGGACAGGGCAATGAGCAGTTCTTC
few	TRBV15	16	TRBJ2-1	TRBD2	CATSFPLAGVSDEQFF	TGTGCCACCAGCTTTCCGTTAGCGGGAGTTTCGGATGAGCAGTTCTTC
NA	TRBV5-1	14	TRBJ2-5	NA	CASSLVGEVETQYF	TGCGCCAGCAGCTTGGTCGGGGAGGTGGAGACCCAGTACTTC
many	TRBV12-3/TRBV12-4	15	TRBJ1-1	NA	CASSFLKGANTEAFF	TGTGCCAGCAGTTTCCTTAAAGGGGCGAACACTGAAGCTTTCTTT